What follows is one T cell receptor beta chain and its context. This clonotype was seen a few times. Its antigen has not been determined. There are no base qualities to consult, and no much larger clone falls within one base. The CDR3, cysteine through phenylalanine, is 15 amino acids long. The CDR3 DNA has 45 bases and is translated from base 1. Trimming takes 2 bases off V and 9 bases off J; junction bases not matched to a gene: 7. From a lookup of the germline V gene, CDR1 and CDR2 are SGHNT and YENEEA. The data originate from a study of CD8 T cells in ankylosing spondylitis (dated by TCRdb to 2017 to 2019). The study in broad terms: To find TCR variants linked to disease, the study profiled T cell receptor beta repertoires in ankylosing spondylitis patients and healthy donors. Peripheral blood was sampled, and synovial fluid was also collected from ankylosing spondylitis patients. The full study cohort was made up of about 24 ankylosing spondylitis patients and about a hundred healthy donors.

What the authors observed across the whole study: Some motif variants had previously been reported in the synovial fluid and blood of reactive arthritis patients, which suggests shared mechanisms of disease initiation. Significant enrichment of the disease-linked clones was reported in matched synovial fluid samples from ankylosing spondylitis patients. In peripheral blood, the disease-linked clones were found at relatively low frequencies and had a CD8+ phenotype. A TCR beta motif made up of 7 to 9 highly homologous amino acid variants appeared to be characteristic of blood from ankylosing spondylitis patients.

Sequencing instrument: Illumina HiSeq 2500. TCR beta libraries were prepared by quantitative 5'-RACE with molecular barcodes. The paper's data handling went like this. A new computational method based on a probabilistic model of VDJ rearrangement was used to identify disease-linked TCR variants. TCRdb trimmed the raw reads at Q25, called clones with MiXCR and kept productive beta chains. Each CDR3 protein appears once, grouped with its most common genes and DNA. These V and J calls originate from TCRdb's pipeline instead of the authors' own analysis. The sample records around 540,000 distinct CDR3 sequences, roughly 13% of which are singletons. The ten biggest clones cover nearly 7% of the sample.

The chain joins TRBV11-3 to TRBJ2-1; the junction holds 10 bases that match TRBD2. The clonotype originates from a male donor with ankylosing spondylitis. What was sequenced was blood, either unsorted or a sorted T cell fraction (not recorded which). The CDR3 corresponds to CASSLSLAGAGEQFF. The base sequence is TGTGCCAGCAGCTTAAGTCTAGCGGGAGCTGGTGAGCAGTTCTTC. The variable domain in full, with residues beyond the CDR3 obtained from the reference TRBV11-3 and TRBJ2-1 genes, is EAGVVQSPRYKIIEKKQPVAFWCNPISGHNTLYWYLQNLGQGPELLIRYENEEAVDDSQLPKDRFSAERLKGVDSTLKIQPAELGDSAVYLCASSLSLAGAGEQFFGPGTRLTVL.